The present entry profiles one T cell receptor beta chain with its context. What it binds is unknown. Clones were sequenced by immunoSEQ multiplex PCR, and TCRdb holds only the in-frame ones, with some missing. The profile shows over 400,000 clones, 89% of them singletons. Treatment described: roughly 18 received Ad26.COV2.S at low or high dose, single or two shots; a few received placebo; per-sample allocation not given. The samples date from day 63 after the first vaccine or placebo injection. The CDR3 totals 19 residues. Per germline, CDR1 MDHEN and CDR2 SYDVKM. V was clipped by 5 bases and J by 4 bases, with 29 bases between them. These data are taken from a study of Ad26.COV2.S vaccination and SARS-CoV-2 variants. In the study overall: Enrollment placed the donor in the COV1001 Ad26.COV2.S trial arm. Each vaccinee took Ad26.COV2.S intramuscularly, once or twice 56 days apart.

Study-wide results and caveats: From the TCR breadth and depth analyses, total T cell responses may have been underestimated.

This receptor was identified in a person between 18 and 65 years old who received the Ad26.COV2.S COVID-19 vaccine or a placebo. The gene calls are TRBV28 and TRBJ1-2, with D uncertain. The sequencing here drew on peripheral blood, taken in a trial of Ad26.COV2.S vaccine versus placebo. This chain's CDR3 is CASSPWPGSSGPLSYGYTF. The CDR3 region has the DNA TGTGCCAGCAGTCCCTGGCCCGGGAGTTCCGGGCCCCTGTCCTATGGCTACACCTTC.